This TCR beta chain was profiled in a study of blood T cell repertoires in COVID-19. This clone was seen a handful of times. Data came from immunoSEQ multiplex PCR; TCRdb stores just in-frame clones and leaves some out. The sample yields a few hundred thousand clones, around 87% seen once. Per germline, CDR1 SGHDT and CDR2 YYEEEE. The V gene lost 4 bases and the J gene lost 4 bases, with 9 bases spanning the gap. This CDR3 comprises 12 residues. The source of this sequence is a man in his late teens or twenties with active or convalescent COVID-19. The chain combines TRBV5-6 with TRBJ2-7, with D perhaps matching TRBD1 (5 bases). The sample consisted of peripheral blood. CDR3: CASSPQGYEQYF. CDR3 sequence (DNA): TGTGCCAGCAGCCCCCAGGGATACGAGCAGTACTTC.